Listed here are 12 T cell receptor beta chains from one sample, sequenced in a study of tumor-infiltrating lymphocytes in primary liver carcinoma (dated by TCRdb to 2016 to 2017). Blood RNA was extracted from unsorted whole blood using TRIzol reagent, and germline DNA was obtained with the DNeasy Blood & Tissue kit. The sequencer listed for this sample is Illumina HiSeq 2500. A constant-region primer and ProtoScript II reverse transcriptase were used to reverse-transcribe TCRbeta-specific cDNA from about 530 ng total RNA. Three nested multiplex PCR rounds, following a slightly modified ARM-PCR procedure, were used to build the TCRbeta libraries. The first two PCR rounds used multiplex TRBV1-TRBV30 forward primers with a Cbeta reverse primer, each for about 10 cycles. The public reads were run again by TCRdb, first through fastp at Q25 and then through MiXCR, and only productive beta chains were kept. Each CDR3 protein gets just one entry, which takes the most common genes and DNA from the rows behind it. The sample records about 310,000 distinct CDR3 sequences, about three fifths of which are singletons. The ten largest clones add up to more than 15% of the sample.

The sequenced material came from peripheral blood. The receptors originated from a woman aged 30 to 39 with primary liver carcinoma and hepatitis B virus infection.

V gene TRBV11-2 combines with J gene TRBJ2-7; D remains ambiguous. The CDR3 consists of 11 residues. Per germline, CDR1 SGHAT and CDR2 FQNNGV. Trimming shortened V by 7 bases and J by 6 bases, and 10 bases separated the two germline ends. CDR3 DNA sequence: TGTGCCAGCAACTCCAAGCTCGAGCAGTACTTC. Residues: CASNSKLEQYF.

This clonotype was recorded once. Since the CDR3 does not end with the conserved phenylalanine or tryptophan, this likely comes from a read error. The chain employs TRBV11-1 and TRBJ2-7; D unclear. The germline V gene has CDR1 SGHAT and CDR2 FQDESV (reference sequence). This CDR3 contains 15 residues. The CDR3 spells CASSLTTPPGYQQYY. The CDR3, as DNA: TGTGCCAGCAGCTTAACGACCCCTCCGGGCTACCAGCAGTACTAC.

V gene TRBV6-5 combines with J gene TRBJ2-5; the D gene is possibly TRBD1 (9 bases). The CDR3 is 20 amino acids. Germline CDR1 and CDR2: MNHEY and SVGAGI. Trimming pared 2 bases from V and 5 bases from J, leaving 30 bases between. This CDR3 is CASSYTGWTSTGGTRETQYF. As DNA, the CDR3 is TGTGCCAGCAGTTACACGGGATGGACTAGCACAGGGGGCACAAGGGAGACCCAGTACTTC.

The genes are TRBV6-2 or TRBV6-3 and TRBJ2-7; weak D call: TRBD1 (6 bases). The V gene lost 4 bases and the J gene lost 2 bases, with 12 bases spanning the gap. The CDR3 sequence is 14 residues long. Per germline, CDR1 MNHEY and CDR2 SVGEGT. For the CDR3, the DNA is TGTGCCAGCAGTTCAGGGGTTCGGGCCTACGAGCAGTACTTC. It yields the protein CASSSGVRAYEQYF.

About this clonotype itself: The conserved final phenylalanine or tryptophan is absent from the CDR3, which likely points to a read error. The chain joins TRBV30 to TRBJ2-4; tentatively, D is TRBD1 or TRBD2 (6 bases each). The CDR3 runs to 15 residues. The germline V and J ends were trimmed by 1 base and 0 bases, with 10 bases remaining between them. Germline V CDR1 and CDR2: GTSNPN, SVGIG (reference sequence). The CDR3 loop is CAWSGGALAKNIQYV. The DNA for the CDR3 is TGTGCCTGGAGTGGGGGGGCTCTAGCCAAAAACATTCAGTACGTC.

This clonotype was seen a few times. The chain carries TRBV14 and TRBJ2-1; TRBD1 agrees at 7 bases. This CDR3 has 17 residues. With V trimmed by 1 base and J by 8 bases, 14 bases remained unmatched. Looked up from germline, CDR1 is SGHDN and CDR2 is FVKESK. The CDR3 DNA sequence: TGTGCCAGCAGCCAAGGAAGGGGACAGATCTGGGTTGATGAGCAGTTCTTC. This encodes CASSQGRGQIWVDEQFF.

This clonotype has more than one count but fewer than ten. V gene TRBV5-4 combines with J gene TRBJ2-5; 7 positions agree with TRBD1. The CDR3 contains 14 residues. V was pared by 4 bases and J by 5 bases, with 8 bases of the junction left unmatched. Germline V lookup: CDR1 SGHNT, CDR2 YYREEE (reference sequence). The DNA of the CDR3 is TGTGCCAGCAGCATCCAGGGGGTACTGGAGACCCAGTACTTC. It is translated as CASSIQGVLETQYF.

Note on this clonotype: This sequence may be a read error, since a much larger clone differs from it by one base. The chain links TRBV6-1 to TRBJ1-1, with D maybe TRBD1 (5 bases). V dropped 4 bases and J dropped 3 bases, with 21 bases sitting between them. Germline-derived CDR1 and CDR2 are MNHNS and SASEGT. The CDR3 has 17 residues. Written as DNA, the CDR3 is TGTGCCAGCAGTGCCCGGGGCGTCAACCCCCGGGACACTGAAGCTTTCTTT. This encodes CASSARGVNPRDTEAFF.

For the CDR3, the DNA is TGTGCCAGCAGTTACTATTACTCCCTGTACTATAGCTCCTACAATGAGCAGTTCTTC. Protein product: CASSYYYSLYYSSYNEQFF. The rearrangement links TRBV6-5 to TRBJ2-1, with D hard to call. Germline V gene sequence: CDR1 MNHEY, CDR2 SVGAGI. This CDR3 comprises 19 residues. V was cut by 1 base and J by 0 bases, with 19 bases left in between.

About this clonotype itself: No conserved phenylalanine or tryptophan is present at the end of the CDR3, so a read error is the likely explanation. This chain joins TRBV11-2 and TRBJ2-5, with unresolved D. Between the trimmed V and J ends, which lost 3 bases and 2 bases, there was a span of 7 bases. The germline CDR1 and CDR2 sequences are SGHAT and FQNNGV. This CDR3 has 13 amino acids. CDR3 nucleotides: TGTGCCAGCAGCTTGAAAAGGCAAGAGACCCAGTACTCC. Protein product: CASSLKRQETQYS.

This clonotype was recorded many times. The chain joins TRBV6-1 to TRBJ2-5; possibly TRBD2 for D (6 bases). The CDR3 is 15 amino acids. V lost 3 bases to trimming and J lost 6 bases, with 17 bases between them. Germline CDR1 reads MNHNS; CDR2 reads SASEGT. The CDR3 loop is CASSENVGGEKTQYF. CDR3 nucleotides: TGTGCCAGCAGTGAGAATGTGGGAGGTGAAAAGACCCAGTACTTC.

Only a few counts were recorded for this clonotype. The CDR3 reads CASGLTQGGGWFSGNTIYF. CDR3 bases: TGTGCTAGTGGTTTGACTCAAGGTGGTGGCTGGTTCTCTGGAAACACCATATATTTT. The chain carries TRBV12-5 and TRBJ1-3; D is unresolved. The CDR3 runs to 19 residues. V lost 2 bases, J lost 0 bases, and 20 bases lay in between. The V gene's germline CDR1 is LGHNT and CDR2 FRNRAP.